What follows are 13 T cell receptor beta chains derived from one specimen sequenced in a study of CD8 T cells in ankylosing spondylitis. TCRdb called the 5' RACE reads again in MiXCR, with one record for every CDR3 protein. The sample yields approximately 140,000 distinct CDR3 sequences, more than 40% seen once. Input material: synovial fluid, either unsorted or a sorted T cell fraction (not recorded which). These receptors all stem from a male donor with ankylosing spondylitis.

This clonotype turned up a few times. The rearrangement uses TRBV28 and TRBJ2-7; D might be TRBD1 or TRBD2, each matching 7 bases. Germline V gives CDR1 MDHEN, CDR2 SYDVKM. V was clipped by 1 base and J by 6 bases, with 16 bases between them. There are 15 residues in the CDR3. The CDR3 here is CASSLLGGRGGEQYF. The CDR3 DNA is TGTGCCAGCAGTTTATTAGGGGGCAGGGGGGGCGAGCAGTACTTC.

Here the CDR3 DNA reads TGTGCCACTAACAAGGTGGGCGGCTACAAGCAAGAGACCCAGTACTTC. Its translation: CATNKVGGYKQETQYF. The chain couples TRBV10-3 to TRBJ2-5, with D unresolved. V shed 10 bases and J shed 2 bases, with 23 bases lying between them. CDR1 is ENHRY, CDR2 SYGVKD, per germline. The length of the CDR3 is 16 residues.

This chain connects TRBV5-1 to TRBJ2-7, with D unresolved. V shed 5 bases and J shed 2 bases, with 11 bases lying between them. This CDR3 region has 13 residues. The germline V gene encodes CDR1 SGHRS and CDR2 YFSETQ. Here the CDR3 reads CASRRLLTYEQYF. In DNA, the CDR3 is TGCGCCAGCAGGCGTCTGCTTACCTACGAGCAGTACTTC.

The chain joins TRBV5-8 to TRBJ2-5; weak D call: TRBD1 (5 bases). The CDR3 spans 12 residues. Trimming took 4 bases from V and 9 from J, leaving 13 bases between them. The germline V gene has CDR1 SGHTS and CDR2 YDEGEE. DNA for the CDR3: TGTGCCAGCAGCGCCCGACAGAAACCCCAGTACTTC. Protein: CASSARQKPQYF.

This clonotype was seen more than once but under ten times. This sequence joins TRBV5-1 and TRBJ2-7; D remains ambiguous. The length of the CDR3 is 14 residues. V shed 2 bases and J shed 6 bases, with 15 bases lying between them. CDR1 is SGHRS and CDR2 is YFSETQ in the germline V gene. The CDR3 sequence: CASSLGWSLCEQYF. In nucleotides, the CDR3 is TGCGCCAGCAGCTTAGGTTGGTCCCTGTGCGAGCAGTACTTC. Supplemented by reference TRBV5-1 and TRBJ2-7, the full variable domain reads KAGVTQTPRYLIKTRGQQVTLSCSPISGHRSVSWYQQTPGQGLQFLFEYFSETQRNKGNFPGRFSGRQFSNSRSEMNVSTLELGDSALYLCASSLGWSLCEQYFGPGTRLTVT.

The V call is TRBV20-1, the J call TRBJ2-1; 12 nucleotides match TRBD2. The CDR3 length is 15 residues. The junction had 6 bases not matched to a gene; V was cut back by 6 bases and J by 3 bases. Looked up from germline, CDR1 is DFQATT and CDR2 is SNEGSKA (reference sequence). The CDR3 DNA follows: TGCAGTGCCAGGGGACTAGCGGGCTACTACAATGAGCAGTTCTTC. This translates into CSARGLAGYYNEQFF.

This chain links TRBV28 with TRBJ1-1; D is unclear. Germline CDR1 reads MDHEN; CDR2 reads SYDVKM. The V gene lost 4 bases and the J gene lost 1 base, with 13 bases spanning the gap. The CDR3 runs to 15 residues. CDR3 DNA: TGTGCCAGCAGTTCATGGGGATGGGGGAACACTGAAGCTTTCTTT. This codes for CASSSWGWGNTEAFF.

V usage is TRBV28 and J usage is TRBJ2-3; 15 bases are a match to TRBD2. The CDR3 loop spans 16 amino acids. V lost 6 bases to trimming and J lost 3 bases; unmatched junction nucleotides: 4. The germline CDR1 and CDR2 sequences are MDHEN and SYDVKM. CDR3 coding DNA: TGTGCCAGCAGCCCTGGGACTAGCGGGAGGACAGATACGCAGTATTTT. Protein sequence: CASSPGTSGRTDTQYF.

This sequence joins TRBV7-6 and TRBJ2-7; D gene unclear. V dropped 8 bases and J dropped 2 bases, with 16 bases sitting between them. The CDR3 extends over 14 amino acids. Per germline, CDR1 SGHVS and CDR2 FNYEAQ. CDR3 bases: TGTGCCAGCTCAACCCCAGCAGGAACCTACGAGCAGTACTTC. It translates to CASSTPAGTYEQYF.

This clonotype has a handful of counts. The genes are TRBV10-3 and TRBJ2-7; D gene uncertain. There are 13 residues in the CDR3. CDR1 ENHRY and CDR2 SYGVKD come from the germline V gene. Trimming pared 2 bases from V and 0 bases from J, leaving 5 bases between. CDR3 DNA: TGTGCCATCAGTGAGCAGACCTCCTACGAGCAGTACTTC. Its translation: CAISEQTSYEQYF.

This clonotype was counted only a few times. The chain joins TRBV12-3 or TRBV12-4 to TRBJ2-5; tentative D call: TRBD1 (5 bases). V was clipped by 3 bases and J by 5 bases, with 19 bases between them. CDR3 length: 16 amino acids. In DNA, the CDR3 is TGTGCCAGCAGTTTGAGTGGACACAGGATCTGGGAGACCCAGTACTTC. Its protein product is CASSLSGHRIWETQYF.

The chain couples TRBV7-6 to TRBJ1-1, with 7 bases that match TRBD1. Germline CDR1 is SGHVS and CDR2 is FNYEAQ. The CDR3 is 16 residues long. The J segment lost 5 bases and the V segment lost 2 bases, leaving 11 bases of the junction unmatched. The CDR3 protein is CASSLLLRQGWTEAFF. CDR3 nucleotide sequence: TGTGCCAGCAGCTTACTGCTCCGACAGGGATGGACTGAAGCTTTCTTT.

This chain joins TRBV15 and TRBJ2-1; tentatively, D is TRBD2 (5 bases). The CDR3 runs 16 residues. V gave up 3 bases and J gave up 7 bases, with 19 bases separating them. Germline CDR1 and CDR2: LNHNV and YYDKDF (reference sequence). CDR3 amino acids: CATSRDWKGLPNEQFF. DNA for the CDR3: TGTGCCACCAGCAGGGACTGGAAGGGCCTCCCGAATGAGCAGTTCTTC.